The clone carrying this T cell receptor delta chain was recorded many times. This sample is part of a study of gamma-delta T cells after stem cell transplantation. TCRdb fed the RT-PCR reads into CATT to redo clone calling. The table shows about 3,000 delta-chain clones, with 1.5% to 2% occurring only once. Trimming shortened V by 1 base and J by 3 bases, and 21 bases separated the two germline ends. The CDR3 consists of 18 residues. Germline V CDR1 and CDR2: TSWWSYY, QGS. Sequencing was performed on gamma-delta T cells. The receptor comes from a human donor. It is not recorded whose cells these are; they may come from a transplant donor. V and J are TRDV1 and TRDJ1; D unclear. CDR3 sequence reads: CALGEQCPHCSGADKLIF. In DNA, the CDR3 is TGTGCTCTTGGGGAACAATGCCCTCATTGCTCCGGGGCCGATAAACTCATCTTT.